These T cell receptor beta chains were read from a single sample in a study of CD8+ T cells in alopecia areata. Assay: immunoSEQ multiplex PCR; the TCRdb copy retains only in-frame clones and omits some. The sample lists around 150,000 clones, around three fifths occurring once. The specimen was CD4+ T cells sorted from blood, collected at week 4, from a patient treated with tofacitinib. These receptors were obtained from a human donor with alopecia areata. Each CDR3 is given with its conserved first and last residue. A D gene is named only where the DNA matches it firmly. Expanded clones get a size class; other rows say once, few or many, or leave the size out.

V gene: TRBV30; J gene: TRBJ1-2; clone size: .; D gene: .; CDR3 DNA: TGTGCCTGGAGTATACACCCCCGGGGCAGCCGTCTCTTC; CDR3 protein: CAWSIHPRGSRLF
V gene: TRBV29-1; J gene: TRBJ1-2; clone size: .; D gene: .; CDR3 DNA: TGCAGGGCCGGGCCCCGGGGAGGCTACACCTTC; CDR3 protein: CRAGPRGGYTF
V gene: TRBV6-5; J gene: TRBJ2-3; clone size: .; D gene: .; CDR3 DNA: TGTGCCAGCAGCTCCTCTTCGGGCGTCACAGATACGCAGTATTTT; CDR3 protein: CASSSSSGVTDTQYF
V gene: TRBV5-1; J gene: TRBJ2-1; clone size: few; D gene: .; CDR3 DNA: TGCGCCAGCAGCCCTAGCCGGGGTAGGGGCCGGCAGTTCTTC; CDR3 protein: CASSPSRGRGRQFF
V gene: TRBV29-1; J gene: TRBJ2-7; clone size: .; D gene: .; CDR3 DNA: TGCAGCGTTGTGTTCCAGTCGTTCCCCCCCTACGAGCAGTACTTC; CDR3 protein: CSVVFQSFPPYEQYF
V gene: TRBV29-1; J gene: TRBJ2-6; clone size: .; D gene: TRBD1; CDR3 DNA: TGCAGCGTTGAATTTACCGAACGTTCGGACAGGGTTCCCTCTGGGGCCAACGTCCTGACTTTC; CDR3 protein: CSVEFTERSDRVPSGANVLTF
V gene: TRBV29-1; J gene: TRBJ1-1; clone size: .; D gene: .; CDR3 DNA: TGCAGCTGGGTGCAGGCAAGTCTGAACACTGAAGCTTTCTTT; CDR3 protein: CSWVQASLNTEAFF
V gene: TRBV2; J gene: TRBJ1-5; clone size: .; D gene: .; CDR3 DNA: TGTGCCAGCGGGCCGGAGCGGGGCAACCAGCCCCAGCATTTT; CDR3 protein: CASGPERGNQPQHF
V gene: TRBV6-6; J gene: TRBJ1-1; clone size: .; D gene: TRBD1; CDR3 DNA: TGTGCCAGCAGTTACAGACAGGGAATGAACACTGAAGCTTTCTTT; CDR3 protein: CASSYRQGMNTEAFF
V gene: TRBV29-1; J gene: TRBJ1-4; clone size: .; D gene: .; CDR3 DNA: TGCAGCGTTGGGATTAATGAAAAACTGTTTTTT; CDR3 protein: CSVGINEKLFF
V gene: TRBV11-2; J gene: TRBJ2-5; clone size: .; D gene: .; CDR3 DNA: TGTGCCAGCAGCCTTACCCCGGGACATCAAGAGACCCAGTACTTC; CDR3 protein: CASSLTPGHQETQYF
V gene: TRBV7-2; J gene: TRBJ2-1; clone size: .; D gene: .; CDR3 DNA: TGTGCCAGCAGCTTACTCAGTTACGGGTTGGGGGAGCAGTTCTTC; CDR3 protein: CASSLLSYGLGEQFF
V gene: TRBV7-3; J gene: TRBJ2-5; clone size: .; D gene: .; CDR3 DNA: TGTGCCAGCAGCTTAACCGGGGGCAAGGAGACCCAGTACTTC; CDR3 protein: CASSLTGGKETQYF
V gene: TRBV4-1; J gene: TRBJ1-2; clone size: .; D gene: .; CDR3 DNA: TGCGCCAGCAGCCAAGAGAGGGACTATGGCTACACCTTC; CDR3 protein: CASSQERDYGYTF
V gene: TRBV29-1; J gene: TRBJ2-2; clone size: few; D gene: TRBD1; CDR3 DNA: TGCAGCGCCGGGACAGGGGTCAACACCGGGGAGCTGTTTTTT; CDR3 protein: CSAGTGVNTGELFF
V gene: TRBV4-1; J gene: TRBJ1-3; clone size: .; D gene: .; CDR3 DNA: TGCGCCAGCAGCCAAGATTCTAGAAACACCATATATTTT; CDR3 protein: CASSQDSRNTIYF
V gene: TRBV19; J gene: TRBJ2-2; clone size: few; D gene: .; CDR3 DNA: TGTGCCAGTAGTATAAGGAGAGGGACCGGGGAGCTGTTTTTT; CDR3 protein: CASSIRRGTGELFF
V gene: TRBV19; J gene: TRBJ2-7; clone size: many; D gene: .; CDR3 DNA: TGTGCCAGTAGTATAGATTCGGGGGCTGAACTACGAGAGCAGTACTTC; CDR3 protein: CASSIDSGAELREQYF
V gene: TRBV30; J gene: TRBJ2-1; clone size: .; D gene: .; CDR3 DNA: TGTGCCTGGATACCCCCCGGGGGCGCCTACAATGAGCAGTTCTTC; CDR3 protein: CAWIPPGGAYNEQFF
V gene: TRBV18; J gene: TRBJ2-3; clone size: many; D gene: TRBD2; CDR3 DNA: TGTGCCAGCTCACCACCGCGCGCAGCGGGGGGCACAGATACGCAGTATTTT; CDR3 protein: CASSPPRAAGGTDTQYF
V gene: TRBV5-4; J gene: TRBJ2-6; clone size: .; D gene: .; CDR3 DNA: TGTGCCAGCAGCGGGGACGGTCTTAGCTCTGGGGCCAACGTCCTGACTTTC; CDR3 protein: CASSGDGLSSGANVLTF
V gene: TRBV19; J gene: TRBJ1-5; clone size: .; D gene: .; CDR3 DNA: TGTGCCAGTAGTCCAATGAAGGGCCAGCCCCAGCATTTT; CDR3 protein: CASSPMKGQPQHF
V gene: TRBV4-2; J gene: TRBJ1-3; clone size: .; D gene: .; CDR3 DNA: TGTGCCAGCAGCCAAGGGTTCAGCTCTGGAAACACCATATATTTT; CDR3 protein: CASSQGFSSGNTIYF
V gene: TRBV2; J gene: TRBJ2-6; clone size: once; D gene: .; CDR3 DNA: TGTGCCAGCCGGGTCTCTGGGGCCAACGTCCTGACTTTC; CDR3 protein: CASRVSGANVLTF
V gene: TRBV10-2; J gene: TRBJ2-7; clone size: .; D gene: .; CDR3 DNA: TGCGCCAGCAGGGCCTCACTAGTTTCGGGGCAGTACTTC; CDR3 protein: CASRASLVSGQYF
V gene: TRBV29-1; J gene: TRBJ1-1; clone size: .; D gene: TRBD1; CDR3 DNA: TGCAGCGCCGGACAGGACCTGAACACTGAAGCTTTCTTT; CDR3 protein: CSAGQDLNTEAFF
V gene: TRBV5-1; J gene: TRBJ2-1; clone size: .; D gene: .; CDR3 DNA: TGCGCCAGCAGCTTTGCACAGGGTCCGTACAATGAGCAGTTCTTC; CDR3 protein: CASSFAQGPYNEQFF
V gene: TRBV29-1; J gene: TRBJ2-3; clone size: .; D gene: TRBD2; CDR3 DNA: TGCAGCGTCCCGGGACTAGCGGGGGGGTTCGGCACAGATACGCAGTATTTT; CDR3 protein: CSVPGLAGGFGTDTQYF
V gene: TRBV6-5; J gene: TRBJ1-2; clone size: .; D gene: .; CDR3 DNA: TGTGCCAGCAGAATCCCGGCCGGGCAGGGCTATGGCTACACCTTC; CDR3 protein: CASRIPAGQGYGYTF
V gene: TRBV30; J gene: TRBJ2-7; clone size: few; D gene: .; CDR3 DNA: TGTGCCTGGAGTTTGGGACTTTACGAGCAGTACTTC; CDR3 protein: CAWSLGLYEQYF
V gene: TRBV29-1; J gene: TRBJ2-5; clone size: .; D gene: TRBD2; CDR3 DNA: TGCAGCGTGGGGAGAGGCGGGGGGGCCGGAGAGACCCAGTACTTC; CDR3 protein: CSVGRGGGAGETQYF
V gene: TRBV6-5; J gene: TRBJ1-1; clone size: .; D gene: .; CDR3 DNA: TGTGCCAGCAGTTACACAGGGAGAACCTGGGGGACTGAAGCTTTCTTT; CDR3 protein: CASSYTGRTWGTEAFF
V gene: TRBV30; J gene: TRBJ1-6; clone size: .; D gene: TRBD1; CDR3 DNA: TGTGCCTGGAGTGTCCCAGGGGGCTTAGGGTCACCCCTCCACTTT; CDR3 protein: CAWSVPGGLGSPLHF
V gene: TRBV6-5; J gene: TRBJ2-7; clone size: many; D gene: .; CDR3 DNA: TGTGCCAGCAGTTATGGTCGGAGCACGGCAATCTACGAGCAGTACTTC; CDR3 protein: CASSYGRSTAIYEQYF
V gene: TRBV4-1; J gene: TRBJ1-6; clone size: .; D gene: TRBD1; CDR3 DNA: TGCGCCAGCAGCCACGAATTGAGGGGGCAGGACCCCCTCCACTTT; CDR3 protein: CASSHELRGQDPLHF
V gene: TRBV18; J gene: TRBJ1-1; clone size: .; D gene: .; CDR3 DNA: TGTGCCAGCTCACCTCTCCAGGGCATGAACACTGAAGCTTTCTTT; CDR3 protein: CASSPLQGMNTEAFF
V gene: TRBV4-1; J gene: TRBJ2-1; clone size: .; D gene: .; CDR3 DNA: TGCGCCAGCAGCCCTAGGGGTCTCTACAATGAGCAGTTCTTC; CDR3 protein: CASSPRGLYNEQFF
V gene: TRBV5-1; J gene: TRBJ2-1; clone size: once; D gene: TRBD2; CDR3 DNA: TGCGCCAGCGGACTAGGGAGTTACAATGAGCAGTTCTTC; CDR3 protein: CASGLGSYNEQFF
V gene: TRBV5-5; J gene: TRBJ2-3; clone size: few; D gene: .; CDR3 DNA: TGTGCCAGCAACCAACGGAGCACAGATACGCAGTATTTT; CDR3 protein: CASNQRSTDTQYF
V gene: TRBV5-1; J gene: TRBJ2-7; clone size: .; D gene: .; CDR3 DNA: TGCGCCAGCAGCTTGGTCCCCGAGGGAGAGCAGTACTTC; CDR3 protein: CASSLVPEGEQYF
V gene: TRBV30; J gene: TRBJ1-5; clone size: .; D gene: .; CDR3 DNA: TGTGCCTGGAGTGTAGCAATCGATCAGCCCCAGCATTTT; CDR3 protein: CAWSVAIDQPQHF
V gene: TRBV6-5; J gene: TRBJ2-7; clone size: .; D gene: .; CDR3 DNA: TGTGCCAGCAGCCACAGCTACGAGCAGTACTTC; CDR3 protein: CASSHSYEQYF
V gene: TRBV29-1; J gene: TRBJ1-1; clone size: .; D gene: .; CDR3 DNA: TGCAGCGTTCGAGGGCCTGGCACTGAAGCTTTCTTT; CDR3 protein: CSVRGPGTEAFF
V gene: TRBV10-3; J gene: TRBJ2-1; clone size: .; D gene: .; CDR3 DNA: TGTGCCATCAGCGACGCTTGGTATGAGCAGTTCTTC; CDR3 protein: CAISDAWYEQFF
V gene: TRBV29-1; J gene: TRBJ2-5; clone size: .; D gene: TRBD1; CDR3 DNA: TGCAGCGGGTGGGACAGCTACCAAGAGACCCAGTACTTC; CDR3 protein: CSGWDSYQETQYF
V gene: TRBV7-2; J gene: TRBJ2-5; clone size: .; D gene: .; CDR3 DNA: TGTGCCAGCAGCTTCCGGGACGGCCTCCAAGAGACCCAGTACTTC; CDR3 protein: CASSFRDGLQETQYF
V gene: TRBV7-9; J gene: TRBJ2-1; clone size: .; D gene: .; CDR3 DNA: TGTGCCAGCAGCCCTAACGGGTACAATGAGCAGTTCTTC; CDR3 protein: CASSPNGYNEQFF
V gene: TRBV11-2; J gene: TRBJ2-5; clone size: .; D gene: TRBD2; CDR3 DNA: TGTGCCAGCAGCCCTCTTGGACTAGCGCAAGAGACCCAGTACTTC; CDR3 protein: CASSPLGLAQETQYF
V gene: TRBV7-2; J gene: TRBJ2-5; clone size: .; D gene: TRBD1; CDR3 DNA: TGTGCCAGCAGCCCCCGGACAGGGACCGAGACCCAGTACTTC; CDR3 protein: CASSPRTGTETQYF
V gene: TRBV4-3; J gene: TRBJ1-5; clone size: .; D gene: .; CDR3 DNA: TGCGCCAGCAGCCAAGAGGGTTCGGGGTTGGAACAGCCCCAGCATTTT; CDR3 protein: CASSQEGSGLEQPQHF
V gene: TRBV7-9; J gene: TRBJ2-1; clone size: few; D gene: TRBD1; CDR3 DNA: TGTGCCAGCAGCTCAGACAGGGGCCCGCTCAATGAGCAGTTCTTC; CDR3 protein: CASSSDRGPLNEQFF
V gene: TRBV5-6; J gene: TRBJ1-1; clone size: .; D gene: .; CDR3 DNA: TGTGCCAGCAGTTCGGTCGGCTACACTGAAGCTTTCTTT; CDR3 protein: CASSSVGYTEAFF
V gene: TRBV7-2; J gene: TRBJ2-3; clone size: .; D gene: .; CDR3 DNA: TGTGCCAGCAGCTCGGGCACAGGGTCGAATACGCAGTATTTT; CDR3 protein: CASSSGTGSNTQYF
V gene: TRBV27; J gene: TRBJ2-3; clone size: .; D gene: .; CDR3 DNA: TGTGCCAGTCAGGGGGGAGGCACAGATACGCAGTATTTT; CDR3 protein: CASQGGGTDTQYF